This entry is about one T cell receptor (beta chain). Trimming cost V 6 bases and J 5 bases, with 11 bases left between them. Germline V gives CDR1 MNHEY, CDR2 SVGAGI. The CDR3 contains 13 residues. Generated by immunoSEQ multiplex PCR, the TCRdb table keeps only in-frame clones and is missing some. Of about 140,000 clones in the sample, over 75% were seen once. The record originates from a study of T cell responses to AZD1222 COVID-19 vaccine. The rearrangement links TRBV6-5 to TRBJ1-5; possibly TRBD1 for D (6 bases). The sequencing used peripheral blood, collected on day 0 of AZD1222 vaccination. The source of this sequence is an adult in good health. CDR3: CASSREGDQPQHF. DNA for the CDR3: TGTGCCAGCAGCAGGGAGGGGGATCAGCCCCAGCATTTT.